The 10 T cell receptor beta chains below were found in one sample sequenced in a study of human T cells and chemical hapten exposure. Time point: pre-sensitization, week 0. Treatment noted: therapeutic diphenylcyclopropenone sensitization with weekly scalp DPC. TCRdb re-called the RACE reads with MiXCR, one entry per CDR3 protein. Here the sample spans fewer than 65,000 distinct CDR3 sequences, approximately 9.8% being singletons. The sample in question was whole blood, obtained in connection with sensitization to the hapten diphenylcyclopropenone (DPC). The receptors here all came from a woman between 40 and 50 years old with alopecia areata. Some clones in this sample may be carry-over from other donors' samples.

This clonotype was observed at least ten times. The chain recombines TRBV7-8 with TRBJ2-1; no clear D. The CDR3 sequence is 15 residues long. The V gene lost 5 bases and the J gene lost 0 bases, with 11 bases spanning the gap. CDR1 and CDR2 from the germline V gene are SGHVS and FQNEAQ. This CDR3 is CASSISLSSYNEQFF. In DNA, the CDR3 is TGTGCCAGCAGCATCTCATTAAGCTCCTACAATGAGCAGTTCTTC.

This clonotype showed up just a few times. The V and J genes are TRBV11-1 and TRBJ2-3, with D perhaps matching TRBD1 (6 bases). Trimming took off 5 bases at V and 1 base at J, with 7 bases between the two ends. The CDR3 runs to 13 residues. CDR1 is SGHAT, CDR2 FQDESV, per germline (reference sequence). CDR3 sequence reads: CASSHRGTDTQYF. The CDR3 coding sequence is TGTGCCAGCAGCCACAGGGGCACAGATACGCAGTATTTT.

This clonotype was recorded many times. The CDR3: CASSATGASGANVLTF. CDR3 DNA: TGTGCCAGCAGCGCTACAGGAGCCTCTGGGGCCAACGTCCTGACTTTC. The rearrangement joins TRBV2 to TRBJ2-6, with a possible D match to TRBD1 (5 bases). Germline V gene data show CDR1 as SNHLY and CDR2 as FYNNEI. Trimming shortened V by 6 bases and J by 0 bases, and 12 bases separated the two germline ends. CDR3 length: 16 residues.

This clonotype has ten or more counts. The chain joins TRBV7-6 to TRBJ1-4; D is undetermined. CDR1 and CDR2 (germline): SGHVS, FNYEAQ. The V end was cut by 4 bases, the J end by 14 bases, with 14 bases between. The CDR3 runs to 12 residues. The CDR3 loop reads CASSSVPGSLFF. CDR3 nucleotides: TGTGCCAGCAGCTCCGTTCCTGGGAGTCTGTTTTTT.

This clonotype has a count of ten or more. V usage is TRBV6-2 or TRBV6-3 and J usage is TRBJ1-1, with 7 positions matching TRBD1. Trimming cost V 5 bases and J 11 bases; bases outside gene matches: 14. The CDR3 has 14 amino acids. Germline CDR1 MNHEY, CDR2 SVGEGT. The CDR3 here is CASSAPETGRNAFF. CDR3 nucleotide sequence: TGTGCCAGCAGTGCCCCGGAGACAGGGCGGAACGCTTTCTTT.

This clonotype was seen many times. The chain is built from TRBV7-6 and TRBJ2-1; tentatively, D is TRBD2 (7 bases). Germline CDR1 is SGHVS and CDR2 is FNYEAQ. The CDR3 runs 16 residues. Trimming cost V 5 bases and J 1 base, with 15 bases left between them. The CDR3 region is CASSPLRGGSYNEQFF. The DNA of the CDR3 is TGTGCCAGCAGCCCCCTTAGGGGGGGGTCCTACAATGAGCAGTTCTTC.

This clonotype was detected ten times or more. The CDR3 spells CASSQDSSSGETQYF. CDR3 DNA: TGCGCCAGCAGCCAAGACTCCAGTTCCGGAGAGACCCAGTACTTC. The V call is TRBV4-1, the J call TRBJ2-5; D is unclear. V dropped 0 bases and J dropped 4 bases, with 12 bases sitting between them. The CDR3 has 15 residues. Germline CDR1 reads MGHRA; CDR2 reads YSYEKL.

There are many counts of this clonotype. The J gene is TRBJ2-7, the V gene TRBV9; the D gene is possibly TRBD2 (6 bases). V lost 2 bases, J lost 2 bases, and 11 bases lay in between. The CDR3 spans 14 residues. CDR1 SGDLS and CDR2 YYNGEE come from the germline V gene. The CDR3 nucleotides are TGTGCCAGCAGCGTGGGGACTGCAACCTACGAGCAGTACTTC. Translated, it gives CASSVGTATYEQYF.

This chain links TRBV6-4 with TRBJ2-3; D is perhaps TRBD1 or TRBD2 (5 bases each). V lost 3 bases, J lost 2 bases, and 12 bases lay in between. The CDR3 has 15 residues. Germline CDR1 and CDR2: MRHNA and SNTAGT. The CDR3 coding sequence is TGTGCCAGCAGTGAGACCGGGACCGCCACAGATACGCAGTATTTT. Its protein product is CASSETGTATDTQYF.

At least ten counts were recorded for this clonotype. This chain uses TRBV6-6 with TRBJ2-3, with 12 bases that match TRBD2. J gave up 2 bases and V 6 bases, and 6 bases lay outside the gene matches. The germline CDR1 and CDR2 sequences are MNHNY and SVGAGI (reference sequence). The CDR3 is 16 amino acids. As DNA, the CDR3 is TGTGCCAGCAGACTAGCGGGGGGCAGAGACACAGATACGCAGTATTTT. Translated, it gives CASRLAGGRDTDTQYF.